This entry is about one T cell receptor beta chain. The antigen is not known. These data originate in a study of T cells after posttransplantation cyclophosphamide. Study-level results: Later post-transplant blood repertoires were often dominated by donor CD8+ memory clones. Tissue-infiltrating T cells from skin or gut overlapped little with blood T cells. After PTCy, TRB diversity resembled that of CNI/methotrexate controls.

Cells defined as naive were viable CD3+CD4+ or CD3+CD8+ and CCR7+CD45RA+CD45RO-CD95-CD27+CD28+. The related graft donor's blood sample was taken on the day of bone marrow donation. Generated by immunoSEQ multiplex PCR, the TCRdb table keeps only in-frame clones and is missing some. The table records about 30,000 clones, over 75% of them present only once. The CDR3 extends over 13 amino acids. Trimming took off 4 bases at V and 5 bases at J, with 8 bases between the two ends. Per germline, CDR1 SNHLY and CDR2 FYNNEI. This TCR was recovered from a man aged 25 to 40 in good health and a related stem cell transplant donor. The chain is built from TRBV2 and TRBJ1-4; D is ambiguous. The source material was naive CD4+ T cells sorted from blood. The CDR3 spells CASSARQNEKLFF. The DNA for the CDR3 is TGTGCCAGCAGTGCTCGACAAAATGAAAAACTGTTTTTT.